Sequencing of this T cell receptor beta chain was carried out in a study of long-term antiretroviral therapy in people with HIV. Running of the v3.0 immunoSEQ assay took place at survey level. Measured with immunoSEQ multiplex PCR; TCRdb has only the in-frame clones, and not every one. The table lists 25,000 to 30,000 clones, roughly 89% of them singletons. Sequencing used unsorted PBMCs, obtained 1.8 years after starting antiretroviral therapy. This receptor was identified in a woman aged 18-29 years with HIV.

The CDR3 nucleotides read TGTGCCAGCAGTTACTCCCAGGGAAGCAATCAGCCCCAGCATTTT. Translation: CASSYSQGSNQPQHF. This chain uses TRBV6-5 with TRBJ1-5, with a possible D match to TRBD1 (5 bases). Germline V lookup: CDR1 MNHEY, CDR2 SVGAGI. This CDR3 region has 15 residues. V lost 0 bases and J 1 base, leaving 7 bases between the germline ends.